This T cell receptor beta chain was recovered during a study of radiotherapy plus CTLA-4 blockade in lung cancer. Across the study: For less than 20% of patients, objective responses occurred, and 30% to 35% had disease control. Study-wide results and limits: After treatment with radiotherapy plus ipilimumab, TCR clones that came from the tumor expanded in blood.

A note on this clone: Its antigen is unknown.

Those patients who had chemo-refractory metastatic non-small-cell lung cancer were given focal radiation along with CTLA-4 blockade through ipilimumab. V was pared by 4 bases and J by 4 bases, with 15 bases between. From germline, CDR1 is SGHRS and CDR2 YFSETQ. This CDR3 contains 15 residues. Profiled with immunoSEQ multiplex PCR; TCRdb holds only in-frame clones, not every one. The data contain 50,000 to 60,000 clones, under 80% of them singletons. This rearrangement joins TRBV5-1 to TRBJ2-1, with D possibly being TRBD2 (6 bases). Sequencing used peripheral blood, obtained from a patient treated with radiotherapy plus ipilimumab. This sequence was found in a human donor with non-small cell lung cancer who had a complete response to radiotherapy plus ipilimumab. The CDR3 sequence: CASSPWASEYNEQFF. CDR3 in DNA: TGCGCCAGCAGCCCCTGGGCTAGCGAATACAATGAGCAGTTCTTC. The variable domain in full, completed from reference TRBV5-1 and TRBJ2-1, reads KAGVTQTPRYLIKTRGQQVTLSCSPISGHRSVSWYQQTPGQGLQFLFEYFSETQRNKGNFPGRFSGRQFSNSRSEMNVSTLELGDSALYLCASSPWASEYNEQFFGPGTRLTVL.